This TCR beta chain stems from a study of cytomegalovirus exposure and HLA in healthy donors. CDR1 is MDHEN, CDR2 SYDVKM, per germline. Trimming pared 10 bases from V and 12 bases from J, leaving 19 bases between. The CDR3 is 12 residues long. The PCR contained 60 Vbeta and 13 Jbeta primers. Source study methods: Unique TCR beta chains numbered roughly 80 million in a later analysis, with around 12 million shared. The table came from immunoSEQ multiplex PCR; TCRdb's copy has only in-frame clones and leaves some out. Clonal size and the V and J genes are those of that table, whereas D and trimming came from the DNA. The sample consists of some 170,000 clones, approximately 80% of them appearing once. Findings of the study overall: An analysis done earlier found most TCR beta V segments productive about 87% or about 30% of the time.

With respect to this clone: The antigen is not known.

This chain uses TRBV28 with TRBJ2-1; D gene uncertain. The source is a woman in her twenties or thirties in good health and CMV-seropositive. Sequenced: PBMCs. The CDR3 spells CATSQVELGQFF. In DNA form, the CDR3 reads TGTGCCACCTCTCAGGTAGAATTGGGGCAGTTCTTC.